This passage covers 19 T cell receptor beta chains from one sample sequenced in a study of circulating and synovial CD4+ cells in juvenile arthritis. Measured with immunoSEQ multiplex PCR; TCRdb has only the in-frame clones, and not every one. The repertoire holds about 32,000 clones, with nearly 95% as singletons. The material sequenced was CD4+ T cells from blood. Receptors were obtained from a human donor with juvenile idiopathic arthritis.

The V call is TRBV19, the J call TRBJ1-5; no clear D. The V gene lost 5 bases and the J gene lost 8 bases, with 13 bases spanning the gap. The CDR3 contains 13 residues. Germline V gene lookup returns CDR1 LNHDA and CDR2 SQIVND (reference sequence). CDR3 in amino acids: CASSLRGGEPQHF. The CDR3 DNA reads as TGTGCCAGTAGTCTCCGGGGAGGCGAGCCCCAGCATTTT. Full variable domain (rest looked up from reference TRBV19 and TRBJ1-5): DGGITQSPKYLFRKEGQNVTLSCEQNLNHDAMYWYRQDPGQGLRLIYYSQIVNDFQKGDIAEGYSVSREKKESFPLTVTSAQKNPTAFYLCASSLRGGEPQHFGDGTRLSIL.

The chain combines TRBV19 with TRBJ2-5, with 8 bases lining up with TRBD2. Germline V gene sequence: CDR1 LNHDA, CDR2 SQIVND (reference sequence). The ends lost 3 bases at V and 5 bases at J; junction bases unmatched: 14. The CDR3 runs 17 residues. The CDR3, as DNA: TGTGCCAGTAGTATCGGGTGGGGAGCGGGAGTATCGGAGACCCAGTACTTC. Encoded protein: CASSIGWGAGVSETQYF.

The rearrangement joins TRBV30 to TRBJ2-2; TRBD2 is a possible D gene (6 bases). V shed 0 bases and J shed 1 base, with 9 bases lying between them. The CDR3 has 15 amino acids. Per germline, CDR1 GTSNPN and CDR2 SVGIG (reference sequence). The CDR3 DNA follows: TGTGCCTGGAGTGTAAGGGGACTGAACACCGGGGAGCTGTTTTTT. It specifies CAWSVRGLNTGELFF.

This sequence joins TRBV7-2 and TRBJ1-5; maybe TRBD1 (5 bases). CDR3 length: 14 amino acids. CDR1 SGHTA and CDR2 FQGNSA come from the germline V gene. Trimming pared 5 bases from V and 6 bases from J, leaving 14 bases between. The CDR3 spells CASSRPGGGQPQHF. The CDR3 coding sequence is TGTGCCAGCAGCCGCCCCGGGGGGGGTCAGCCCCAGCATTTT.

The count of this clone is one. The chain couples TRBV2 to TRBJ2-3, with 10 nucleotides matching TRBD2. J gave up 2 bases and V 8 bases, and 4 bases lay outside the gene matches. CDR3 length equals 14 residues. Germline-derived CDR1 and CDR2 are SNHLY and FYNNEI. This chain's CDR3 is CASLAGVTTDTQYF. The DNA of the CDR3 is TGTGCCAGCCTAGCGGGGGTCACCACAGATACGCAGTATTTT.

This chain joins TRBV5-4 and TRBJ1-1; a weak D match, TRBD1 (6 bases). With 3 bases removed from V and 9 bases from J, the gap between germline ends came to 15 bases. CDR3 size: 13 residues. CDR1 is SGHNT, CDR2 YYREEE, per germline (reference sequence). Here the CDR3 reads CASSSLQQGKAFF. The CDR3 DNA follows: TGTGCCAGCAGCTCACTCCAACAGGGTAAAGCTTTCTTT.

The rearrangement uses TRBV6-1 and TRBJ2-1; D ambiguous. CDR3 length: 12 amino acids. V lost 5 bases and J lost 14, with 16 bases in between. Germline CDR1 MNHNS, CDR2 SASEGT. CDR3 DNA: TGTGCCAGCAGTCCCTACGGCGACTTTAAGTTCTTC. Its translation: CASSPYGDFKFF.

The V gene is TRBV7-9, the J gene TRBJ1-5; TRBD1 agrees at 10 bases. CDR3 length equals 16 residues. Germline V gene data show CDR1 as SEHNR and CDR2 as FQNEAQ (reference sequence). J gave up 6 bases and V 0 bases, and 5 bases lay outside the gene matches. CDR3 nucleotide sequence: TGTGCCAGCAGCTTAGCGCAGGGGACAGGGGTTCAGCCCCAGCATTTT. Translated: CASSLAQGTGVQPQHF. Variable domain in full (rest from reference TRBV7-9 and TRBJ1-5): DTGVSQNPRHKITKRGQNVTFRCDPISEHNRLYWYRQTLGQGPEFLTYFQNEAQLEKSRLLSDRFSAERPKGSFSTLEIQRTEQGDSAMYLCASSLAQGTGVQPQHFGDGTRLSIL.

The V call is TRBV29-1, the J call TRBJ2-1; 12 bases are a match to TRBD2. Per germline, CDR1 SQVTM and CDR2 ANQGSEA. This CDR3 region has 14 residues. V lost 6 bases, J lost 8 bases, and 8 bases stayed unmatched. CDR3 in amino acids: CSVARRLAGDEQFF. The CDR3 region has the DNA TGCAGCGTCGCTCGCCGACTAGCGGGGGATGAGCAGTTCTTC.

This chain connects TRBV7-3 to TRBJ2-1, with 10 nucleotides matching TRBD2. This CDR3 is 15 amino acids long. V gave up 5 bases and J gave up 4 bases; unmatched junction bases: 5. Germline lookup yields CDR1 SGHTA and CDR2 FQGTGA. CDR3 nucleotide sequence: TGTGCCAGCAGCATTACTAGCGGGATATACAATGAGCAGTTCTTC. Protein product: CASSITSGIYNEQFF.

The chain joins TRBV7-8 to TRBJ2-1, with 12 positions matching TRBD2. V gave up 5 bases and J gave up 0 bases; unmatched junction bases: 5. Germline-derived CDR1 and CDR2 are SGHVS and FQNEAQ. This CDR3 has 17 residues. Here the CDR3 DNA reads TGTGCCAGCAGCGCCTGGACTAGCGGGGTCTCCTACAATGAGCAGTTCTTC. The encoded protein is CASSAWTSGVSYNEQFF.

V is TRBV11-2 and J is TRBJ2-7, with 12 nucleotides matching TRBD2. This CDR3 region has 16 residues. V gave up 6 bases and J gave up 0 bases; unmatched junction bases: 6. Germline CDR1 reads SGHAT; CDR2 reads FQNNGV. CDR3 sequence (DNA): TGTGCCAGCAGTCCGGGACTAGCGGGTACCTCCTACGAGCAGTACTTC. This sequence encodes CASSPGLAGTSYEQYF.

This chain connects TRBV6-6 to TRBJ2-5; a possible D gene is TRBD2 (6 bases). The CDR3 consists of 13 residues. Germline V gene lookup returns CDR1 MNHNY and CDR2 SVGAGI (reference sequence). V lost 6 bases to trimming and J lost 5 bases, with 13 bases between them. The CDR3 reads CASSRGKTETQYF. In DNA form, the CDR3 reads TGTGCCAGCAGCCGGGGGAAAACGGAGACCCAGTACTTC.

V usage is TRBV6-1 and J usage is TRBJ1-2; D perhaps matches TRBD1 (5 bases). Germline loops: CDR1 MNHNS, CDR2 SASEGT. Trimming took off 0 bases at V and 5 bases at J, with 13 bases between the two ends. This CDR3 is 15 amino acids long. The CDR3 DNA is TGTGCCAGCAGTGAAGCGCTTCTTCAGGGTTATGGCTACACCTTC. It is translated as CASSEALLQGYGYTF.

The genes are TRBV18 and TRBJ1-1; 7 bases map to TRBD1. This CDR3 contains 15 residues. J was trimmed by 5 bases and V by 7 bases; bases with no gene match: 13. Germline V lookup: CDR1 KGHSH, CDR2 LQKENI. Here the CDR3 reads CASFIGQDGSTEAFF. The CDR3 DNA is TGTGCCAGCTTCATCGGACAGGACGGGTCGACTGAAGCTTTCTTT. Complete variable domain (other parts from reference TRBV18 and TRBJ1-1): NAGVMQNPRHLVRRRGQEARLRCSPMKGHSHVYWYRQLPEEGLKFMVYLQKENIIDESGMPKERFSAEFPKEGPSILRIQQVVRGDSAAYFCASFIGQDGSTEAFFGQGTRLTVV.

The chain uses TRBV7-9 and TRBJ2-7, with a possible D match to TRBD1 (6 bases). The CDR3 has 16 amino acids. Trimming took off 1 base at V and 2 bases at J, with 15 bases between the two ends. Germline V gene lookup returns CDR1 SEHNR and CDR2 FQNEAQ (reference sequence). The CDR3 DNA follows: TGTGCCAGCAGCTTAGGTCGATCAGGGGTTACCTACGAGCAGTACTTC. The encoded protein is CASSLGRSGVTYEQYF.

In its sample, this clone was seen a few times. The CDR3 DNA reads as TGCGCCAGCAGCCAAGCGAGAACAGACCGGTTCTTC. It specifies CASSQARTDRFF. The gene calls are TRBV4-1 and TRBJ2-1, with unresolved D. Germline V gene sequence: CDR1 MGHRA, CDR2 YSYEKL. This CDR3 comprises 12 residues. The germline V and J ends were trimmed by 1 base and 15 bases, with 13 bases remaining between them.

Points on this clone: At one end the junction does not follow the germline gene, possibly because of a read error. This chain links TRBV11-1 with TRBJ1-6, with D unclear. CDR3 length equals 15 residues. The germline V gene has CDR1 SGHAT and CDR2 FQDESV (reference sequence). This CDR3 is CASSTEPSTNSPLHF. The CDR3 nucleotides read TGTGCCAGCAGCACCGAGCCGTCGACTAATTCCCCCCTCCACTTT.

The rearrangement uses TRBV19 and TRBJ2-7; TRBD2 matches 7 bases. Germline lookup yields CDR1 LNHDA and CDR2 SQIVND (reference sequence). The trim removed 4 bases at V and 5 bases at J, leaving 11 bases unmatched. This CDR3 has 15 amino acids. DNA of the CDR3: TGTGCCAGTAGTAGGGGGGGGGTAAACGCCCACGAGCAGTACTTC. It is translated as CASSRGGVNAHEQYF. Full variable domain (remainder filled in from reference TRBV19 and TRBJ2-7): DGGITQSPKYLFRKEGQNVTLSCEQNLNHDAMYWYRQDPGQGLRLIYYSQIVNDFQKGDIAEGYSVSREKKESFPLTVTSAQKNPTAFYLCASSRGGVNAHEQYFGPGTRLTVT.